This paragraph reports one TCR beta chain. The data were taken from a study of control samples from healthy donors and cancer patients. This CDR3 spans 16 amino acids. The V and J ends lost 5 bases and 7 bases respectively, with 18 bases between them. Germline-derived CDR1 and CDR2 are MNHNY and SVGAGI (reference sequence). Sequenced by immunoSEQ multiplex PCR; TCRdb stores in-frame clones only, minus some. The table shows about 140,000 clones, with about 85% occurring only once. What was sequenced was blood. The genes are TRBV6-6 and TRBJ1-6; D gene uncertain. This receptor was taken from a woman under 40 in good health. The CDR3: CASSGDSAARNSPLHF. CDR3 bases: TGTGCCAGCAGTGGGGATTCGGCAGCGCGCAATTCACCCCTCCACTTT.